These 7 T cell receptor beta chains were sequenced from one sample in a study of patients and donors after allogeneic stem cell transplantation. TCRdb recomputed calls from the RT-PCR reads with MiXCR, one row per CDR3 protein. Of some 150,000 distinct CDR3 sequences in the sample, about a third were seen once. Sequenced: blood, either unsorted or a sorted T cell fraction (not recorded which). These receptors were obtained from a human donor who was either an allogeneic HSCT recipient or a stem cell or donor lymphocyte infusion donor (not recorded which). It is not recorded whose cells these are; they may come from a transplant donor.

This chain connects TRBV28 to TRBJ2-3; no clear D. This CDR3 region has 13 residues. Germline-derived CDR1 and CDR2 are MDHEN and SYDVKM. V was clipped by 1 base and J by 2 bases, with 4 bases between them. The CDR3: CASSLSHTDTQYF. CDR3 nucleotides: TGTGCCAGCAGTTTATCCCACACAGATACGCAGTATTTT. The variable domain in full, completed from reference TRBV28 and TRBJ2-3, reads DVKVTQSSRYLVKRTGEKVFLECVQDMDHENMFWYRQDPGLGLRLIYFSYDVKMKEKGDIPEGYSVSREKKERFSLILESASTNQTSMYLCASSLSHTDTQYFGPGTRLTVL.

V usage is TRBV4-2 and J usage is TRBJ1-2; 8 nucleotides match TRBD1. The CDR3 length is 15 residues. CDR1 is LGHNA and CDR2 is YNFKEQ in the germline V gene. The V and J ends lost 3 bases and 3 bases, in that order; junction bases with no gene match: 6. CDR3 coding DNA: TGTGCCAGCAGCCACCAGGACAGGGAGGACTATGGCTACACCTTC. Translating it yields CASSHQDREDYGYTF.

This clonotype turned up a few times. This chain links TRBV5-5 with TRBJ1-2, with D tentatively TRBD1 (5 bases). Trimming removed 4 bases from V and 3 bases from J, with 25 bases in between. There are 18 residues in the CDR3. Germline CDR1 reads SGHKS; CDR2 reads YYEKEE (reference sequence). The CDR3 DNA follows: TGTGCCAGCAGCCGTCTTATAAGCACCAGGGTCCTGTACTATGGCTACACCTTC. Translation gives CASSRLISTRVLYYGYTF.

The V and J genes are TRBV29-1 and TRBJ2-3; 8 nucleotides line up with TRBD1. The CDR3 has 14 amino acids. Germline V gives CDR1 SQVTM, CDR2 ANQGSEA. J gave up 4 bases and V 0 bases, and 3 bases lay outside the gene matches. Here the CDR3 reads CSVEDWTGPDTQYF. The DNA of the CDR3 is TGCAGCGTTGAAGATTGGACAGGGCCAGATACGCAGTATTTT.

The chain combines TRBV4-2 with TRBJ1-6; 10 positions match TRBD1. There are 18 residues in the CDR3. Per the germline V gene, CDR1 is LGHNA and CDR2 is YNFKEQ. The trim removed 0 bases at V and 8 bases at J, leaving 10 bases unmatched. The CDR3 coding sequence is TGTGCCAGCAGCCAAGATTCGGTGGGACAGGGGAGGTATTCACCCCTCCACTTT. This gives the protein CASSQDSVGQGRYSPLHF.

The chain combines TRBV7-3 with TRBJ1-5, with D perhaps TRBD1 (5 bases). V was cut by 2 bases and J by 0 bases, with 5 bases left in between. The length of the CDR3 is 14 residues. The germline V gene encodes CDR1 SGHTA and CDR2 FQGTGA. The CDR3 DNA reads as TGTGCCAGCAGCTTAGGGACTAGCAATCAGCCCCAGCATTTT. Protein sequence: CASSLGTSNQPQHF.

This clonotype was observed a handful of times. The gene calls are TRBV20-1 and TRBJ2-3; D may be TRBD2 (5 bases). The length of the CDR3 is 11 residues. The V end lost 3 bases, the J end lost 5 bases, and 6 bases lay between the germline ends. The V gene's germline CDR1 is DFQATT and CDR2 SNEGSKA (reference sequence). The CDR3 is CSASGEDTQYF. The CDR3 DNA reads TGCAGTGCTAGCGGGGAAGATACGCAGTATTTT.